This TCR beta chain emerged from a study of T cells in Graves' hyperthyroidism and ophthalmopathy (dated by TCRdb to about 2019). Notes on the research overall: Peripheral blood was sampled at the time of initial diagnosis, prior to any treatment. After blood sampling, hyperthyroidism patients were treated with methimazole at a starting dose of 30 mg daily, and ophthalmopathy patients were treated with high-dose intravenous methylprednisolone. TCR V-J signatures able to tell the groups apart were searched for in a discovery cohort of 100 patients, of whom approximately 40 had Graves' ophthalmopathy and some 60 had stable Graves' hyperthyroidism. For training and testing, the 100 or so patients in the discovery cohort were randomly divided in a 7:3 ratio. In roughly six Graves' hyperthyroidism patients, the study also compared T-cell repertoires from thyroid tissue with T-cell repertoires from blood. Whether ophthalmopathy could be predicted prospectively was tested in an independent validation cohort made up of fewer than 20 hyperthyroidism patients plus 17 patients who later progressed to ophthalmopathy. The paper describes TCR Vbeta CDR3 sequencing of 120 to 150 peripheral blood samples, made up of under 50 ophthalmopathy patients, approximately 76 hyperthyroidism patients and 17 progressor patients.

The V end gives up 4 bases and the J end 6 bases, leaving 4 bases in the junction not matched to a gene. The germline V gene sets CDR1 to KGHSH and CDR2 to LQKENI. There are 14 amino acids in the CDR3, from cysteine to phenylalanine inclusive. Kept here is only the CDR3 DNA, which spans 42 bases and is read in frame from base 1. Results and caveats for the whole study, not just this receptor: In cross-validation, a model built on a 13 V-J signature told ophthalmopathy apart from stable hyperthyroidism with 85% to 90% sensitivity and roughly 81% specificity, and in testing the same model reached 80%/75%. Most expanded thyroid clonotypes (frequency above 0.001) were also found in blood, which suggests that blood repertoires may mirror thyroid immune responses. No statistical method was used to fix the sample size in advance, and group allocation was not hidden from the investigators. During validation, the model predicted progression to ophthalmopathy a median of approximately 7 months ahead of onset, with approximately 71% sensitivity and 72.22% specificity.

TCR beta CDR3 regions were amplified from RNA transcripts. The first round of RT-PCR for the TCR CDR3 was performed with the HTBI primer set and the Qiagen OneStep RT-PCR kit. Libraries were constructed in a second round of multiplex PCR, after which size selection and purification were performed. Libraries were sequenced paired-end with 100 bp reads on an Illumina HiSeq2000. The authors' analysis ran thus. SOAPnuke was used to process the raw data, removing reads that contained adapters or uncalled bases, had a mean Phred below 15, or lacked an exact match to the constant primer or identifier. High-quality paired reads were merged with COPE v1.2.5, and unique nucleotide sequences were defined as clonotypes. Clonotypes were aligned to IMGT TRBV, TRBD and TRBJ reference segments using MiTCR v1.1. Analysis was restricted to V-J combinations with a frequency above 0.0001, which covered roughly 99% of repertoires. A TCS score was defined as the ratio between F50 (clonal expansion) and ExV (chaos), using BLOSUM62-based TCRdist between CDR3 peptides within each V-J. Welch's t-statistics and random forest reduced approximately 520 V-J features to fewer than 15, which were used in a naive Bayes classifier (R e1071). Using fastp trimming at Q25 and MiXCR clonotype assembly, TCRdb reanalyzed the public sequencing data and kept in-frame beta chains. CDR3 protein duplicates are merged, each entry listing the most common genes and DNA. The V and J calls come from TCRdb's annotation, not from the publication. The sample records approximately 330,000 distinct CDR3 sequences, about 21% of which are singletons. Over 40% of the sample is taken by the ten largest.

This clonotype was picked up many times. Its antigen is currently not known. Per-base quality was not reported, and no clone a single base away is much larger than it. Stable Graves' hyperthyroidism was defined as no progression to ophthalmopathy during 18 months of follow-up. Hyperthyroidism patients were newly diagnosed, had a disease duration of under 2 months, and were aged 18 to 65 years. Any patient with an uncontrolled infection, another autoimmune disease, pregnancy or lactation was excluded. Diagnoses relied on clinical symptoms, serum thyroxine and TRAb, thyroid ultrasound and orbital computed tomography. Ficoll-Paque density gradient centrifugation was used to isolate PBMCs from approximately 10 ml of fresh peripheral blood. Trizol reagent was used to extract total RNA, and RNA quality was then checked on an Agilent 2100 Bioanalyzer.

The chain uses TRBV18 and TRBJ1-5; 9 bases in the junction line up with TRBD1. The material sequenced was blood. The TCR comes from a woman aged 45-65 years with Graves' hyperthyroidism. The nucleotides are TGTGCCAGCTCACGGACAGGGGAGTCTCAGCCCCAGCATTTT. This sequence encodes CASSRTGESQPQHF.